Following are 17 T cell receptor beta chains from one sample sequenced in a study of CD8 T cells in ankylosing spondylitis. Points from the study as a whole: A TCR beta motif of several highly homologous variants appeared characteristic of ankylosing spondylitis blood.

Each CDR3 protein gets one entry after TCRdb re-called the 5' RACE reads with MiXCR. The sample includes about 840,000 distinct CDR3 sequences, around 11% of them seen just once. These receptors' targets are unknown. The sequencing sample was made of blood, either unsorted or a sorted T cell fraction (not recorded which). These receptor sequences come from a male donor with ankylosing spondylitis.

The table lists this clonotype with many counts. The chain couples TRBV20-1 to TRBJ1-3; D gene ambiguous. This CDR3 contains 16 residues. Per germline, CDR1 DFQATT and CDR2 SNEGSKA (reference sequence). V was trimmed by 0 bases and J by 0 bases, leaving 12 bases between them. The DNA for the CDR3 is TGCAGTGCTAGAGATCGGTCCTACATCTCTGGAAACACCATATATTTT. This encodes CSARDRSYISGNTIYF.

This clonotype has just a few counts. CDR3: CASSLVPSLGGYTF. The CDR3 coding sequence is TGCGCCAGCAGCTTGGTGCCGTCCCTAGGCGGCTACACCTTC. The V gene is TRBV5-1, the J gene TRBJ1-2; D unclear. The CDR3 is made up of 14 amino acids. V dropped 0 bases and J dropped 8 bases, with 14 bases sitting between them. Germline V lookup: CDR1 SGHRS, CDR2 YFSETQ.

Only a few counts were recorded for this clonotype. The chain uses TRBV20-1 and TRBJ1-1, with TRBD1 as a possible D gene (5 bases). Deletions cut 5 bases from V and 5 bases from J, with 18 bases between. This CDR3 contains 14 residues. CDR1 is DFQATT and CDR2 is SNEGSKA in the germline V gene (reference sequence). CDR3: CSAVRGGWGTEAFF. The CDR3 DNA sequence: TGCAGTGCTGTTCGGGGCGGATGGGGGACTGAAGCTTTCTTT.

The genes are TRBV27 and TRBJ2-7; weak D call: TRBD2 (6 bases). Per the germline V gene, CDR1 is MNHEY and CDR2 is SMNVEV (reference sequence). The V end was cut by 8 bases, the J end by 3 bases, with 20 bases between. This CDR3 comprises 15 residues. CDR3 sequence (DNA): TGTGCCAGCTGCCCCTCGGGGGTGGTAAGCTACGAGCAGTACTTC. The encoded protein is CASCPSGVVSYEQYF.

The chain links TRBV9 to TRBJ2-2; D gene unclear. Between the trimmed V and J ends, which lost 0 bases and 0 bases, there was a span of 3 bases. Germline V CDR1 and CDR2: SGDLS, YYNGEE. CDR3 length: 14 residues. DNA of the CDR3: TGTGCCAGCAGCGTAGCCCCGAACACCGGGGAGCTGTTTTTT. Amino acid sequence: CASSVAPNTGELFF.

The chain combines TRBV6-1 with TRBJ1-1; tentative D call: TRBD1 (5 bases). Germline V gene sequence: CDR1 MNHNS, CDR2 SASEGT. Trimming took off 6 bases at V and 0 bases at J, with 14 bases between the two ends. The CDR3 has 15 amino acids. The CDR3 DNA reads as TGTGCCAGCAGCCGGGACGCGCATTTGAACACTGAAGCTTTCTTT. Its translation: CASSRDAHLNTEAFF.

This clonotype came up a few times. This chain connects TRBV7-2 to TRBJ1-5; D is undetermined. V shed 0 bases and J shed 3 bases, with 12 bases lying between them. From germline, CDR1 is SGHTA and CDR2 FQGNSA. CDR3 length equals 16 residues. The CDR3 here is CASSLAVGRFNQPQHF. The CDR3 region has the DNA TGTGCCAGCAGCTTAGCCGTCGGACGGTTCAATCAGCCCCAGCATTTT.

This clonotype has more than one count but fewer than ten. The gene calls are TRBV20-1 and TRBJ2-7; D might be TRBD1 or TRBD2, each matching 5 bases. V lost 5 bases and J lost 2, with 16 bases in between. CDR3 length: 14 residues. Germline loops: CDR1 DFQATT, CDR2 SNEGSKA (reference sequence). The CDR3 coding sequence is TGCAGTGCTGGCCAAGGGACCGCCGCCTACGAGCAGTACTTC. Translating gives CSAGQGTAAYEQYF.

This chain connects TRBV4-1 to TRBJ2-5; 13 bases agree with TRBD2. V lost 3 bases, J lost 5 bases, and 6 bases stayed unmatched. This CDR3 contains 16 residues. Germline V lookup: CDR1 MGHRA, CDR2 YSYEKL. For the CDR3, the DNA is TGCGCCAGCAGCCAGCTAGGACTAGCGGGAGTTGAGACCCAGTACTTC. This codes for CASSQLGLAGVETQYF.

This clonotype was detected ten times or more. The chain couples TRBV12-3 or TRBV12-4 to TRBJ2-5; TRBD1 or TRBD2 may be the D gene (5 bases each). CDR3 length: 12 residues. Trimming shortened V by 6 bases and J by 1 base, and 6 bases separated the two germline ends. In DNA form, the CDR3 reads TGTGCCAGCAGGGGACGCCAAGAGACCCAGTACTTC. It codes for CASRGRQETQYF.

In this sample, this clonotype turned up a few times. The J gene is TRBJ2-1, the V gene TRBV7-9; 7 bases agree with TRBD1. There are 14 residues in the CDR3. Germline trimming cut 5 bases from V and 1 base from J; bases unmatched to any gene: 2. Germline V CDR1 and CDR2: SEHNR, FQNEAQ (reference sequence). CDR3 in amino acids: CASSATGSYNEQFF. In nucleotides, the CDR3 is TGTGCCAGCAGCGCGACAGGGTCCTACAATGAGCAGTTCTTC.

This clonotype was counted between two and nine times. The CDR3 coding sequence is TGTGCCAGCAGTTTTGGGGACACAGGCCTAGATACGCAGTATTTT. This encodes CASSFGDTGLDTQYF. This chain joins TRBV28 and TRBJ2-3; weak D call: TRBD1 (6 bases). This CDR3 is 15 amino acids long. Germline V gives CDR1 MDHEN, CDR2 SYDVKM. V lost 3 bases to trimming and J lost 5 bases, with 15 bases between them.

The chain joins TRBV6-1 to TRBJ2-1, with TRBD2 matching 10 bases. Germline trimming cut 6 bases from V and 7 bases from J; bases unmatched to any gene: 9. CDR1 MNHNS and CDR2 SASEGT come from the germline V gene. The CDR3 runs to 15 residues. DNA for the CDR3: TGTGCCAGCAGCCGTGCTAGCGGGAGTCTGAATGAGCAGTTCTTC. This encodes CASSRASGSLNEQFF.

The table lists this clonotype with a few counts. The chain couples TRBV12-3 or TRBV12-4 to TRBJ1-5, with D possibly being TRBD1 (6 bases). Trimming took off 9 bases at V and 3 bases at J, with 9 bases between the two ends. This CDR3 region has 12 residues. The CDR3 is CASGQNNQPQHF. In nucleotides, the CDR3 is TGTGCCAGTGGACAGAACAATCAGCCCCAGCATTTT.

This clonotype was picked up a small number of times. V gene TRBV6-5 combines with J gene TRBJ2-1, with D perhaps matching TRBD1 (7 bases). The germline gives CDR1 MNHEY, CDR2 SVGAGI. The ends were cut back, 2 bases at V and 4 bases at J, with 15 bases in the middle. CDR3 length: 16 residues. The CDR3 loop reads CASSYGGTVYYNEQFF. The CDR3 region has the DNA TGTGCCAGCAGTTACGGCGGGACAGTCTATTACAATGAGCAGTTCTTC.

This clonotype has at least ten counts. The CDR3 reads CSAPDFYGYTF. In DNA form, the CDR3 reads TGCAGTGCTCCGGACTTCTATGGCTACACCTTC. This sequence joins TRBV20-1 and TRBJ1-2; no reliable D call. V lost 5 bases and J 4 bases, leaving 8 bases between the germline ends. The CDR3 loop spans 11 amino acids. Germline values: CDR1 DFQATT, CDR2 SNEGSKA (reference sequence).

This clonotype appeared once. The V gene is TRBV7-6, the J gene TRBJ1-5, with TRBD1 as a possible D gene (6 bases). Germline assignment: CDR1 SGHVS and CDR2 FNYEAQ. The CDR3 is 14 residues long. V dropped 6 bases and J dropped 6 bases, with 15 bases sitting between them. The CDR3 loop reads CASRAAGVGQPQHF. In DNA, the CDR3 is TGTGCCAGCAGGGCCGCAGGGGTCGGTCAGCCCCAGCATTTT. Supplemented by reference TRBV7-6 and TRBJ1-5, the full variable domain reads GAGVSQSPRYKVTKRGQDVALRCDPISGHVSLYWYRQALGQGPEFLTYFNYEAQQDKSGLPNDRFSAERPEGSISTLTIQRTEQRDSAMYRCASRAAGVGQPQHFGDGTRLSIL.